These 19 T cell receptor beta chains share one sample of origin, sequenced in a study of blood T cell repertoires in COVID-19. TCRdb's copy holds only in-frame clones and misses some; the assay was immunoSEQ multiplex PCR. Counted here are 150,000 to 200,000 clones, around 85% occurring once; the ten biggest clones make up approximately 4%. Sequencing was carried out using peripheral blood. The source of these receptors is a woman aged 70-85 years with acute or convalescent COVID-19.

The CDR3 region has the DNA TGTGCCAGCAGCTTAGTGGCGGACAAGAACACTGAAGCTTTCTTT. Amino acid sequence: CASSLVADKNTEAFF. The chain is built from TRBV7-9 and TRBJ1-1; possibly TRBD1 for D (5 bases). The germline gives CDR1 SEHNR, CDR2 FQNEAQ (reference sequence). The V and J ends lost 1 base and 1 base respectively, with 10 bases between them. This CDR3 is built from 15 residues.

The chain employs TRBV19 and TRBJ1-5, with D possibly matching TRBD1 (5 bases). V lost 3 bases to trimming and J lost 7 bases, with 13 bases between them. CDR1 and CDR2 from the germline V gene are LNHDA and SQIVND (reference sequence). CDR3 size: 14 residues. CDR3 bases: TGTGCCAGTAGTATGGGCCGGGGGGGGCAGCCCCAGCATTTT. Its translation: CASSMGRGGQPQHF.

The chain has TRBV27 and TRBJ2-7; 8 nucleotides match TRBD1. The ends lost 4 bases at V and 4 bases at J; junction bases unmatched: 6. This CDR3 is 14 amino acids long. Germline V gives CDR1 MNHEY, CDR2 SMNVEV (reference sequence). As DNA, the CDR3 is TGTGCCAGCAGTTATGGGACAGGTCGGTACGAGCAGTACTTC. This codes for CASSYGTGRYEQYF.

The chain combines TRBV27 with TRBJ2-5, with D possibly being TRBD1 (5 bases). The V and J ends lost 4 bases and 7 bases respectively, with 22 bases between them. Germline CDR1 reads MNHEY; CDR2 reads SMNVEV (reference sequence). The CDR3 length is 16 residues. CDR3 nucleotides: TGTGCCAGCAGTTCTTATGGGCAGGGCCCTATGAGGACCCAGTACTTC. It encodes CASSSYGQGPMRTQYF.

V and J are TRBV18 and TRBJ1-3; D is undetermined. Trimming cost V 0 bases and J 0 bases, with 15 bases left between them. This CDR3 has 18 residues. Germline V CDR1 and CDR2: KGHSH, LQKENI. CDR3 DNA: TGTGCCAGCTCACCACCTAATGGGCAGGCCGGCTCTGGAAACACCATATATTTT. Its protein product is CASSPPNGQAGSGNTIYF.

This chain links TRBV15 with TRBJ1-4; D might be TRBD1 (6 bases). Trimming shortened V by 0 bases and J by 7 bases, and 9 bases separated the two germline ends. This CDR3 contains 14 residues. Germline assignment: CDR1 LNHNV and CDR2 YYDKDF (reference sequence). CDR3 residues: CATSRDRGGEKLFF. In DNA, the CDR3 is TGTGCCACCAGCAGAGACAGGGGTGGTGAAAAACTGTTTTTT.

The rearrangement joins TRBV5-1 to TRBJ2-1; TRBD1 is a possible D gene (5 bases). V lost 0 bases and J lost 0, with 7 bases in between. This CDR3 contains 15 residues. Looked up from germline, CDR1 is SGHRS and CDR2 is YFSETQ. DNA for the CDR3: TGCGCCAGCAGCTTGGGGGGCCTCTCCTACAATGAGCAGTTCTTC. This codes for CASSLGGLSYNEQFF.

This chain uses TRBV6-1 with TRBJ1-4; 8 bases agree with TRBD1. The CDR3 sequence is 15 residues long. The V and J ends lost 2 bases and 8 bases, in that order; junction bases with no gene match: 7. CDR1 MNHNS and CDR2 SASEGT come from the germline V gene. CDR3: CASSEYKQGGEKLFF. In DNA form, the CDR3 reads TGTGCCAGCAGTGAATATAAACAGGGGGGCGAAAAACTGTTTTTT.

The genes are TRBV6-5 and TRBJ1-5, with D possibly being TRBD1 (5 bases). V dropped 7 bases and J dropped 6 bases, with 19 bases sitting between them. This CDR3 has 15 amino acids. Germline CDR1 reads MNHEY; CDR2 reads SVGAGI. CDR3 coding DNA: TGTGCCAGCACCCCGGGACCTGGAGGGAGTCAGCCCCAGCATTTT. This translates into CASTPGPGGSQPQHF.

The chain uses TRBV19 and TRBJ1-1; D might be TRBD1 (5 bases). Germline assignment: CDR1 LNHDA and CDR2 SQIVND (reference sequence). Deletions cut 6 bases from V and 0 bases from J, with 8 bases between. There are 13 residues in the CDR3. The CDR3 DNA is TGTGCCAGTAGCGAGACAGTGAACACTGAAGCTTTCTTT. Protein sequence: CASSETVNTEAFF.

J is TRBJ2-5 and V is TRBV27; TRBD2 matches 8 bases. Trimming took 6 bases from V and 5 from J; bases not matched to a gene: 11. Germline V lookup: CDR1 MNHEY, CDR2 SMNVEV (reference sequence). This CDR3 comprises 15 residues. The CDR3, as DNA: TGTGCCAGCAGACGGGGGGGAAGTTTTGGGGAGACCCAGTACTTC. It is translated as CASRRGGSFGETQYF.

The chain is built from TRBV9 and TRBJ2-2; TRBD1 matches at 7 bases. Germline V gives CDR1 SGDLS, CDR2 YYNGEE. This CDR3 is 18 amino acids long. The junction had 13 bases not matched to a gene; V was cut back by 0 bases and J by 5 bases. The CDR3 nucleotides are TGTGCCAGCAGCGTAGAACCGACAGGGCCCTTAAGGACCGGGGAGCTGTTTTTT. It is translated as CASSVEPTGPLRTGELFF. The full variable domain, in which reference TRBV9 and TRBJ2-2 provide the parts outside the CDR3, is DSGVTQTPKHLITATGQRVTLRCSPRSGDLSVYWYQQSLDQGLQFLIQYYNGEERAKGNILERFSAQQFPDLHSELNLSSLELGDSALYFCASSVEPTGPLRTGELFFGEGSRLTVL.

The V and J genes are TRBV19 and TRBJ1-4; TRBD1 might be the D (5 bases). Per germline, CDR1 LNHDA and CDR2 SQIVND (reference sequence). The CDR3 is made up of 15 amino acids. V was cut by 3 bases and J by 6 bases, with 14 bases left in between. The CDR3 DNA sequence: TGTGCCAGTAGTATTGGCGGAACAGGCGATGAAAAACTGTTTTTT. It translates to CASSIGGTGDEKLFF.

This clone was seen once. Here the CDR3 reads CASHRGSTNEKLFF. The CDR3 DNA reads TGTGCCAGCCACCGGGGGTCTACTAATGAAAAACTGTTTTTT. V is TRBV7-9 and J is TRBJ1-4, with a tentative D call TRBD1 (5 bases). In germline, CDR1 is SEHNR, CDR2 FQNEAQ (reference sequence). V lost 8 bases to trimming and J lost 2 bases, with 12 bases between them. The CDR3 extends over 14 amino acids. The entire variable domain, with the rest obtained from reference TRBV7-9 and TRBJ1-4, is as follows: DTGVSQNPRHKITKRGQNVTFRCDPISEHNRLYWYRQTLGQGPEFLTYFQNEAQLEKSRLLSDRFSAERPKGSFSTLEIQRTEQGDSAMYLCASHRGSTNEKLFFGSGTQLSVL.

CDR3 DNA: TGTGCCAGCAGCCCGGGCTACGAGCAGTACTTC. Translation gives CASSPGYEQYF. This chain joins TRBV3-1 (or the pseudogene TRBV3-2) and TRBJ2-7, with D unresolved. Trimming shortened V by 4 bases and J by 3 bases, and 4 bases separated the two germline ends. CDR1 and CDR2 from the germline V gene are LGHDT and YNNKEL (reference sequence). The CDR3 is 11 amino acids.

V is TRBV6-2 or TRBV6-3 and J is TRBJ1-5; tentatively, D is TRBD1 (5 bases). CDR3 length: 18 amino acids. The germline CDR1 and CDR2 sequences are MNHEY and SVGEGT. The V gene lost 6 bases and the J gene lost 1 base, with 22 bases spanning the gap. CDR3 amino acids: CASSPSGGDLFSNQPQHF. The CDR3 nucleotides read TGTGCCAGCAGCCCCAGTGGGGGGGACCTTTTCAGCAATCAGCCCCAGCATTTT.

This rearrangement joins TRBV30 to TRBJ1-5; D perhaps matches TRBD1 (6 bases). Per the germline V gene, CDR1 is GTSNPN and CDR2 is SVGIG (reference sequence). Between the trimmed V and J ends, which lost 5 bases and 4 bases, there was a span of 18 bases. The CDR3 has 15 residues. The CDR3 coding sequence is TGTGCCTGGGGAGGCCCCGGGACATATAATCAGCCCCAGCATTTT. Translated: CAWGGPGTYNQPQHF.

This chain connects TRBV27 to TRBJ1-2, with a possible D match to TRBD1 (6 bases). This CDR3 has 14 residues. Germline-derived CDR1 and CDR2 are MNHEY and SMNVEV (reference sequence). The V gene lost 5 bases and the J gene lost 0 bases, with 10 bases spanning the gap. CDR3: CASSHQGTNYGYTF. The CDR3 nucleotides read TGTGCCAGCAGTCATCAGGGGACTAACTATGGCTACACCTTC.

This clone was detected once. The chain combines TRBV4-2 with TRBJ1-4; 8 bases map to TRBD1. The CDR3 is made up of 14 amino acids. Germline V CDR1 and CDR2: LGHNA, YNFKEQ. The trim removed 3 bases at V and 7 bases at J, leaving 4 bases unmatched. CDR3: CASSQGTGVEKLFF. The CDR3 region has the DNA TGTGCCAGCAGCCAGGGGACAGGCGTTGAAAAACTGTTTTTT.